Below, 9 T cell receptor beta chains from the same sample are listed, as sequenced in a study of cytomegalovirus exposure and HLA in healthy donors. Use of 60 Vbeta and 13 Jbeta primers characterized the PCR. Measured with immunoSEQ multiplex PCR; TCRdb has only the in-frame clones, and not every one. The sample consists of about 170,000 clones, over 70% of them appearing once. The specimen was PBMCs. These receptor sequences come from a female donor in good health and CMV-seronegative.

V usage is TRBV19 and J usage is TRBJ1-2, with a weak D call TRBD1 (5 bases). The germline gives CDR1 LNHDA, CDR2 SQIVND (reference sequence). The CDR3 has 15 amino acids. V lost 5 bases and J 4 bases, leaving 17 bases between the germline ends. In DNA form, the CDR3 reads TGTGCCAGTAGTGTGGGGCACTCGCCTAGCTATGGCTACACCTTC. Translation gives CASSVGHSPSYGYTF.

The chain uses TRBV27 and TRBJ1-2; 8 nucleotides match TRBD1. CDR3 length equals 15 residues. Germline CDR1 reads MNHEY; CDR2 reads SMNVEV (reference sequence). The V segment lost 5 bases and the J segment 2 bases; nucleotides outside the gene matches: 7. The CDR3 bases are TGTGCCAGCAGTCCTCAGACAGGGGAGAACTATGGCTACACCTTC. It encodes CASSPQTGENYGYTF.

In DNA, the CDR3 is TGTGCCAGCGGTCGGGGGGAGGGGTTATATGGCTACACCTTC. It specifies CASGRGEGLYGYTF. The genes are TRBV6-5 and TRBJ1-2; D is possibly TRBD1 (5 bases). From germline, CDR1 is MNHEY and CDR2 SVGAGI. V lost 8 bases, J lost 5 bases, and 18 bases lay in between. This CDR3 is built from 14 residues.

In this sample, this clone turned up once. The genes are TRBV6-1 and TRBJ1-5, with TRBD1 as a possible D gene (6 bases). V lost 8 bases, J lost 4 bases, and 15 bases lay in between. The CDR3 sequence is 14 residues long. The V gene's germline CDR1 is MNHNS and CDR2 SASEGT. The CDR3 DNA reads TGTGCCAGCCAGGACTCAAGGGGGAATCAGCCCCAGCATTTT. The encoded protein is CASQDSRGNQPQHF.

The chain combines TRBV11-2 with TRBJ2-7, with 12 bases matching TRBD2. This CDR3 comprises 19 residues. The J segment lost 6 bases and the V segment lost 4 bases, leaving 19 bases of the junction unmatched. Germline CDR1 is SGHAT and CDR2 is FQNNGV. CDR3 sequence: CASSSTEGLAGLPSLEQYF. The CDR3 DNA reads as TGTGCCAGCAGCTCCACCGAGGGACTAGCGGGTTTACCTAGTCTCGAGCAGTACTTC.

The chain uses TRBV10-3 and TRBJ2-5; the match to TRBD2 covers 11 bases. CDR1 and CDR2 (germline): ENHRY, SYGVKD. CDR3 length: 16 amino acids. V dropped 2 bases and J dropped 0; count of bases not matched to a gene: 2. The chain's CDR3 is CAISEPGLADQETQYF. The CDR3 region has the DNA TGTGCCATCAGTGAGCCGGGACTAGCGGACCAAGAGACCCAGTACTTC.

The gene calls are TRBV5-1 and TRBJ2-7, with 12 bases matching TRBD2. From germline, CDR1 is SGHRS and CDR2 YFSETQ. V lost 4 bases to trimming and J lost 3 bases; unmatched junction nucleotides: 8. This CDR3 is built from 16 residues. CDR3 nucleotides: TGCGCCAGCAGCCTACAACCGACTAGCGGGAGCTACGAGCAGTACTTC. It is translated as CASSLQPTSGSYEQYF.

This chain links TRBV7-9 with TRBJ2-1; 14 bases are a match to TRBD2. The CDR3 runs to 19 residues. After removal of 4 bases from V and 5 bases from J, the junction contained 13 bases not matched to a gene. Germline V gene lookup returns CDR1 SEHNR and CDR2 FQNEAQ (reference sequence). Written as DNA, the CDR3 is TGTGCCAGCAGCTCGTTGGGACTAGCGGGGGCGCGAGGGGACAATGAGCAGTTCTTC. Translated: CASSSLGLAGARGDNEQFF.

CDR3 sequence (DNA): TGTGCCAGCAGCTTGGCGGCGGGAGACACTGAAGCTTTCTTT. It translates to CASSLAAGDTEAFF. This chain connects TRBV5-4 to TRBJ1-1; D unclear. Germline V lookup: CDR1 SGHNT, CDR2 YYREEE (reference sequence). The CDR3 is 14 residues long. Deletions cut 0 bases from V and 3 bases from J, with 9 bases between.